This T cell receptor beta chain was obtained from a study of blood T cells in healthy people across ages. A second PCR, run for roughly 7 to 12 cycles, used a sample-barcoded 5' primer plus a J-beta primer mix. MiXCR was run by TCRdb on the 5' RACE reads, yielding one entry per CDR3 protein. The sample has hundreds of thousands of distinct CDR3 sequences; around 45% are singletons. The CDR3 extends over 15 amino acids. V gave up 6 bases and J gave up 1 base, with 16 bases separating them. Germline CDR1 and CDR2: SQVTM and ANQGSEA. This clonotype was detected only a few times. The sequencing input was blood. This sequence joins TRBV29-1 and TRBJ1-5, with unresolved D. The receptor comes from a man in his 60s in good health. Here the CDR3 DNA reads TGCAGCGTGACGTCCGGGGTCGGGAGCAATCAGCCCCAGCATTTT. Amino acids: CSVTSGVGSNQPQHF.